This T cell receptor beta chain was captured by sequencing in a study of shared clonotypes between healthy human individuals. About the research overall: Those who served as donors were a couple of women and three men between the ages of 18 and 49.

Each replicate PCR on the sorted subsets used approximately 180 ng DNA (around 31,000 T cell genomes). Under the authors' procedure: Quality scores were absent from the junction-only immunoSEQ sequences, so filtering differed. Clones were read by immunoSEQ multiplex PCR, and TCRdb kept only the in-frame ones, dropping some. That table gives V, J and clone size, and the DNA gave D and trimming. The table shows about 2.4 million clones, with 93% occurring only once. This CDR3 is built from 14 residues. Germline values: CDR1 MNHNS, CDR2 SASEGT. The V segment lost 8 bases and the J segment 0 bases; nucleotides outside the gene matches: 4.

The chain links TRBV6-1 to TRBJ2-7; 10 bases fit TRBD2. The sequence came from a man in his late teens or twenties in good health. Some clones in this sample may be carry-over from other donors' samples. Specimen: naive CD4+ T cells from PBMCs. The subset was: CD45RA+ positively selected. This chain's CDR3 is CASSSSGSSYEQYF. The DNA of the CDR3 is TGTGCCAGCTCATCTAGCGGGAGCTCCTACGAGCAGTACTTC.